This TCR beta chain comes out of a study of OX40 agonist ivuxolimab in advanced cancers. With respect to this clone: Its target is unknown.

Sequencing was performed with immunoSEQ multiplex PCR; in TCRdb, only in-frame clones are kept and a portion is missing. Of over 9,000 clones in the sample, approximately 66% were seen once. Study conclusions and caveats: Among T cells, CD8+ cells averaged more expanded clones than CD4+ cells.

Sample: CD4+ or CD8+ T cells sorted from blood, taken in a trial of the OX40 agonist ivuxolimab. This TCR derives from an adult with an advanced solid tumor such as melanoma, head and neck, liver or kidney cancer.

The chain's CDR3 is CASSGLRQGGYTF. The CDR3 DNA follows: TGTGCCAGCAGCGGCCTCCGACAGGGTGGCTACACCTTC. V is TRBV9 and J is TRBJ1-2, with TRBD1 matching over 7 bases. The junction had 6 bases not matched to a gene; V was cut back by 3 bases and J by 7 bases. The germline gives CDR1 SGDLS, CDR2 YYNGEE. The CDR3 loop spans 13 amino acids.